This T cell receptor (beta chain) was identified during a study of Ad26.COV2.S vaccination and SARS-CoV-2 variants. Notes on the study in general: Total T cell responses were possibly underestimated by TCR breadth and depth analyses.

Comment on this clone: Its antigen remains unidentified.

V lost 5 bases to trimming and J lost 4 bases, with 11 bases between them. This CDR3 is 13 amino acids long. Germline loops: CDR1 SGHDN, CDR2 FVKESK. Clones were sequenced by immunoSEQ multiplex PCR, and TCRdb holds only the in-frame ones, with some missing. The table includes some 190,000 clones, around 90% detected once. The sequence came from a human donor who had recovered from COVID-19. The J gene is TRBJ1-1, the V gene TRBV14, with D perhaps matching TRBD1 (5 bases). Material: peripheral blood, obtained after recovery from COVID-19. CDR3 sequence: CASSFRQLTEAFF. DNA for the CDR3: TGTGCCAGCAGCTTCCGACAGCTCACTGAAGCTTTCTTT.